This T cell receptor (beta chain) was captured by sequencing in a study of radiation and T cells in renal cell carcinoma. Study observations and caveats: Irradiated tumors held more dominant CDR3 motifs than control tumors.

Noted treatment: treatment-naive control, cytoreductive nephrectomy. Controls included a handful of female and 10 or so male donors, resected 2011 to 2014. Of note for this clone: Its antigen remains unknown.

From germline, CDR1 is SNHLY and CDR2 FYNNEI. CDR3 length: 15 residues. After removal of 6 bases from V and 2 bases from J, the junction contained 6 bases not matched to a gene. TCRdb's table, derived via immunoSEQ multiplex PCR, lists solely in-frame clones and lacks some. The sample records some 20,000 clones, 45% to 65% being singletons. This chain uses TRBV2 with TRBJ2-3; 9 bases match TRBD1. The sample in question was tumor tissue, obtained from a patient whose treatment was nephrectomy without radiotherapy. The source is a human donor with renal cell carcinoma. As DNA, the CDR3 is TGTGCCAGCAGACAAACAGGGGGCCCCACAGATACGCAGTATTTT. It specifies CASRQTGGPTDTQYF.